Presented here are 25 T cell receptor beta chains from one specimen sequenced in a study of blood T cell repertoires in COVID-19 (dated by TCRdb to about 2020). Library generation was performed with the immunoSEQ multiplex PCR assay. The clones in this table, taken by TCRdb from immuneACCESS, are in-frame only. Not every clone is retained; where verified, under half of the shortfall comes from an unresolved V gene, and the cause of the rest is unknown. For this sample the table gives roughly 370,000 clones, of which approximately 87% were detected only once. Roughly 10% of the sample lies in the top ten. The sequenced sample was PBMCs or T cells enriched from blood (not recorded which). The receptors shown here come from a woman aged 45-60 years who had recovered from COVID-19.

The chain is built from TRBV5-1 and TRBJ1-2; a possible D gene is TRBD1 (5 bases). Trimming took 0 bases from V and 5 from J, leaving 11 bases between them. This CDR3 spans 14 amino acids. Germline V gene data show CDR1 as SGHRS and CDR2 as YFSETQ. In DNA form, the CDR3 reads TGCGCCAGCAGCTTGGATGGGGCGGCTTATGGCTACACCTTC. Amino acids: CASSLDGAAYGYTF.

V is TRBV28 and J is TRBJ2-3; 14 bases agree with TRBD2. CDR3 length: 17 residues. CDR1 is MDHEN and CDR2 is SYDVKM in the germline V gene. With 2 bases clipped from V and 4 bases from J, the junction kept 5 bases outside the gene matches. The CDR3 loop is CASSLPGLAGAADTQYF. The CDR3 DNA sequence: TGTGCCAGCAGTTTACCGGGACTAGCGGGGGCGGCAGATACGCAGTATTTT.

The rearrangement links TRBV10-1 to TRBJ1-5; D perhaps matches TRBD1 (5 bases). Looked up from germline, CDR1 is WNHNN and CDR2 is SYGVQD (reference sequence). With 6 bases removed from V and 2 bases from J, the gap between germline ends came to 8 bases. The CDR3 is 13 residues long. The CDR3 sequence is CASRGEGNQPQHF. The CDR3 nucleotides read TGCGCCAGCAGGGGGGAGGGCAATCAGCCCCAGCATTTT.

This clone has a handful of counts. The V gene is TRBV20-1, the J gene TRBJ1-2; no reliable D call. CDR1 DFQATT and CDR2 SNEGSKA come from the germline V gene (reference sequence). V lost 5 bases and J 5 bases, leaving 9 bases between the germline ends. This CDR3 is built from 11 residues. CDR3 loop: CSAEDVYGYTF. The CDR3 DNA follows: TGCAGTGCTGAGGATGTGTATGGCTACACCTTC.

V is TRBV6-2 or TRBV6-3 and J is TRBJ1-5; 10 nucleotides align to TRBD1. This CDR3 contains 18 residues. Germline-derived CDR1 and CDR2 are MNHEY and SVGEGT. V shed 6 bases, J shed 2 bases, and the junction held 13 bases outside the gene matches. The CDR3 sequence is CASSQSRDRGWGNQPQHF. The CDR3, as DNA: TGTGCCAGCAGCCAGTCCCGGGACAGGGGATGGGGCAATCAGCCCCAGCATTTT.

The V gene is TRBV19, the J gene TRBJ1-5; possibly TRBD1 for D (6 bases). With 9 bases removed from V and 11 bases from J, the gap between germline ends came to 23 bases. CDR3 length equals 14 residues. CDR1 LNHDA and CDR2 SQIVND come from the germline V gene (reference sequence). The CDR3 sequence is CASAGTRYPKTQHF. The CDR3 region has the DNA TGTGCCAGCGCCGGGACACGGTACCCCAAGACCCAGCATTTT.

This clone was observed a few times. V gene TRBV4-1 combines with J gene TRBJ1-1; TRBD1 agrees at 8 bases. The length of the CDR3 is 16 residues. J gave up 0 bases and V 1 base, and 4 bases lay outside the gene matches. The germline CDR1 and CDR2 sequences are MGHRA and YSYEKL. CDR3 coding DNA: TGCGCCAGCAGCCAAGCGCCGACAGGGGTGAACACTGAAGCTTTCTTT. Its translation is CASSQAPTGVNTEAFF.

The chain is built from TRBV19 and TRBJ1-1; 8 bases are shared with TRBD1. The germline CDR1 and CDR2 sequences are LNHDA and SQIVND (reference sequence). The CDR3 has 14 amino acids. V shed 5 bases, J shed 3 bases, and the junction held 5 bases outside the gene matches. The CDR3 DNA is TGTGCCAGTAGTCTCCAGGGGGCTTACACTGAAGCTTTCTTT. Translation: CASSLQGAYTEAFF.

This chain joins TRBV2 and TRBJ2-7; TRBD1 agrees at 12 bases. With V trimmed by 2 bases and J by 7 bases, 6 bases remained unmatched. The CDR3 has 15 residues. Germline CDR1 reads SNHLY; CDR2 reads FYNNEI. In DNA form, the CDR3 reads TGTGCCAGCAGTGAAATAGGGACAGGGGGCGAAGAGCAGTACTTC. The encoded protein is CASSEIGTGGEEQYF.

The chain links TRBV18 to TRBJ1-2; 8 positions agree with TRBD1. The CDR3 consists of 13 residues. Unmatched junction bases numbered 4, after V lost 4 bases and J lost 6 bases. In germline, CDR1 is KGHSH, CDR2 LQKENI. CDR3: CASSLGTGDGYTF. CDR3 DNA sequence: TGTGCCAGCTCACTCGGGACAGGTGATGGCTACACCTTC.

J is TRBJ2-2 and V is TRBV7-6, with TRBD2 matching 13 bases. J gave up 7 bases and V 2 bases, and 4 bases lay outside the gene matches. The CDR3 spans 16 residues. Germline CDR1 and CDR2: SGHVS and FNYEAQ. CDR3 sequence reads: CASSLTSGGAFGELFF. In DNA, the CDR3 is TGTGCCAGCAGCTTAACTAGCGGGGGGGCCTTCGGGGAGCTGTTTTTT.

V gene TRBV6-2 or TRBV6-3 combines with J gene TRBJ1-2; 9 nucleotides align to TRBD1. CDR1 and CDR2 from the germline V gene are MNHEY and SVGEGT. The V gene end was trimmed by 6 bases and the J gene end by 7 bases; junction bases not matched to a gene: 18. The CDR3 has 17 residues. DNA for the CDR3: TGTGCCAGCAGCCAAGACCGGGACAGGGTATTTCTGAGTGGCTACACCTTC. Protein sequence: CASSQDRDRVFLSGYTF.

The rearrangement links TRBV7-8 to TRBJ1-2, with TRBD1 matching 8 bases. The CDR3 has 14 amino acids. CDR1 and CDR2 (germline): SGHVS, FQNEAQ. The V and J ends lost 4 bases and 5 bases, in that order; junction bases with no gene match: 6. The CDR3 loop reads CASSYSTGEYGYTF. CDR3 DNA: TGTGCCAGCAGCTACTCGACAGGGGAGTATGGCTACACCTTC.

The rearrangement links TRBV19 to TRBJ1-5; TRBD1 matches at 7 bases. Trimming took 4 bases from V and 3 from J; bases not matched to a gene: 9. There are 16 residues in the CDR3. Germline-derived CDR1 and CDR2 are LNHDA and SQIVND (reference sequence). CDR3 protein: CASSTDRPLNNQPQHF. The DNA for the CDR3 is TGTGCCAGTAGTACGGACAGGCCCTTGAACAATCAGCCCCAGCATTTT.

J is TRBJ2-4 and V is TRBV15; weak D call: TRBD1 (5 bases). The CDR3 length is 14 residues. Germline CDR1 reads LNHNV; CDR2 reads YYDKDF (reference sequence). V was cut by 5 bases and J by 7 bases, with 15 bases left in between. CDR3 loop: CATSVSGNSNIQYF. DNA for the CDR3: TGTGCCACCAGCGTCTCAGGGAATTCGAACATTCAGTACTTC.

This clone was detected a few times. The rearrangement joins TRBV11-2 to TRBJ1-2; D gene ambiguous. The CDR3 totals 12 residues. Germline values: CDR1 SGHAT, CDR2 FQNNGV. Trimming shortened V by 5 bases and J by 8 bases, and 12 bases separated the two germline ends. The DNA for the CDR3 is TGTGCCAGCAGCCCCACGGGGTTGGGCTACACCTTC. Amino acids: CASSPTGLGYTF.

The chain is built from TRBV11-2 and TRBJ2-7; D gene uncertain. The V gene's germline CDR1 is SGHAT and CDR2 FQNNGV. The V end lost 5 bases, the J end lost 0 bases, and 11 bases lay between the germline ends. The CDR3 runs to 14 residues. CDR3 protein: CASSPGTSSYEQYF. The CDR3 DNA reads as TGTGCCAGCAGCCCAGGAACCTCCTCCTACGAGCAGTACTTC.

In nucleotides, the CDR3 is TGTGCCAGCACTACAGGCTACGCCAATGAGCAGTTCTTC. Translation gives CASTTGYANEQFF. The J gene is TRBJ2-1, the V gene TRBV27; TRBD1 might be the D (5 bases). The germline V gene has CDR1 MNHEY and CDR2 SMNVEV (reference sequence). V was trimmed by 7 bases and J by 6 bases, leaving 13 bases between them. The CDR3 length is 13 residues.

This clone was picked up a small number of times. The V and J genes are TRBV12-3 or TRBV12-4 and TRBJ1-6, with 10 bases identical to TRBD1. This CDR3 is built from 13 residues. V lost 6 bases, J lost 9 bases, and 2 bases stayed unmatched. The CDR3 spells CASRGQGISPLHF. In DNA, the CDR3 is TGTGCCAGCAGGGGACAGGGGATTTCACCCCTCCACTTT.

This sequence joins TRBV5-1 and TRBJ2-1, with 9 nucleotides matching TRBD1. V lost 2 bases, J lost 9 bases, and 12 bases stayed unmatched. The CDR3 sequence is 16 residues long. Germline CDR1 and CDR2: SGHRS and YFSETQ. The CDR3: CASSLMTPGQGTEQFF. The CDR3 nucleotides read TGCGCCAGCAGCTTAATGACGCCGGGACAGGGCACTGAGCAGTTCTTC.

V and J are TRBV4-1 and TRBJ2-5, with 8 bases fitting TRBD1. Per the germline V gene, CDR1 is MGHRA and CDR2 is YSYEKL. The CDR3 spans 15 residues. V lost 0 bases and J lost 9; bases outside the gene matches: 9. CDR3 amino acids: CASSQEGQARGAQYF. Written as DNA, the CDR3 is TGCGCCAGCAGCCAAGAGGGACAGGCGCGCGGGGCCCAGTACTTC.

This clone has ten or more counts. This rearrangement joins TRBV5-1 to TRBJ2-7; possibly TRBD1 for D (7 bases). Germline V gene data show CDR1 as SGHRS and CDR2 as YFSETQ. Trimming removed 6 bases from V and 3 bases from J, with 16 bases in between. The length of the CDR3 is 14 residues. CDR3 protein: CASTYGGGNYEQYF. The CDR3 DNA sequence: TGCGCCAGCACCTACGGAGGGGGCAACTACGAGCAGTACTTC.

CDR3 in DNA: TGTGCCAGTAGTATTTCTGGAGGGCGAGGCGAAAAACTGTTTTTT. Protein: CASSISGGRGEKLFF. The chain links TRBV19 to TRBJ1-4; no clear D. V gave up 3 bases and J gave up 8 bases, with 16 bases separating them. Per germline, CDR1 LNHDA and CDR2 SQIVND (reference sequence). The CDR3 is made up of 15 amino acids.

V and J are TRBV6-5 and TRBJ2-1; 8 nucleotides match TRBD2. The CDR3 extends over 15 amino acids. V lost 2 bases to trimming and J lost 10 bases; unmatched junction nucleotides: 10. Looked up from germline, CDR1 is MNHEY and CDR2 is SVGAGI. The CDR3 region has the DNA TGTGCCAGCAGTTACCGCGGGGGGCCCCCCGACGAGCAGTTCTTC. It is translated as CASSYRGGPPDEQFF.

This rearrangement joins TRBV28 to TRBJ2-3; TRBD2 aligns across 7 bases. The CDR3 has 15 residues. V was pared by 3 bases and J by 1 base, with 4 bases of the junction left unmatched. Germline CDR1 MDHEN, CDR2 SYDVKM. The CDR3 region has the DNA TGTGCCAGCAGTTTTGAGGGGAGGGGCACAGATACGCAGTATTTT. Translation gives CASSFEGRGTDTQYF.